The entry below gives a single T cell receptor (beta chain) sequence along with its context. Its antigen is still unknown. The sample holds no much larger clone one base away, and base qualities are not on file. Genomic DNA was isolated from the sorted cells so that the TCRbeta CDR3 region could be sequenced. TCRbeta CDR3 regions were sequenced using the immunoSEQ Assay. TCRdb stores this immuneACCESS table with in-frame sequences only. Part of the clones is absent; in the studies checked, under half of the shortfall reflects unresolved V genes, and no reason is known for the rest. Within this sample are 65,000 or so clones, with around 84% of them counted one time only. Approximately 5.2% of the sample is in the top ten clones. This sample was taken from a study of OX40 agonist ivuxolimab in advanced cancers. Regarding the research as a whole: The costimulatory receptor OX40 (CD134) was targeted by ivuxolimab, a fully human IgG2 agonistic monoclonal antibody. The paper describes the monotherapy dose-escalation part (N of about 54 patients) of the phase I trial of ivuxolimab. Partial responses occurred in three dose-escalation patients, of whom one had hepatocellular carcinoma and two had cutaneous melanoma. A male proportion of roughly 80% and a mean age of roughly 58 years, ranging from roughly 23 to 90, were recorded for the dose-escalation cohort. The point of sequencing TCRbeta in the periphery was to test whether ivuxolimab changed TCR sequence diversity and drove clonal T-cell expansion. Intravenous ivuxolimab was administered to patients every 2 weeks at six dose levels: 0.01, 0.1, 0.3, 1.5, 3 and 10 mg/kg. Among the roughly 50 dose-escalation patients, about 19 had hepatocellular carcinoma, roughly 15 melanoma, 9 renal cell carcinoma and 9 head and neck cancer. Patients were allowed to have had prior anti-PD-1, anti-PD-L1 or anti-CTLA-4 therapy, and around two fifths of the dose-escalation patients had been treated with checkpoint inhibitors. The investigation overall reported the following: Low levels of normalized T-cell clonal expansion were also seen in some patients who did not respond. On average, CD8+ T cells showed more expanded clones than CD4+ T cells after ivuxolimab. Clonal expansion of both CD4+ and CD8+ blood T cells was observed from baseline to week 6 at doses 0.1 to 3.0 mg/kg. Which antigens the clonally expanded peripheral T cells were specific for was not determined. In the 0.1-3.0 mg/kg groups, partial responders had among the lowest normalized peripheral clonal expansion, particularly in CD8+ T cells.

Patients with autoimmune disease history or receiving systemic immunosuppression were excluded from the trial. Peripheral blood for TCR sequencing was collected from all dose cohorts at baseline, on cycle 4 day 1, and on cycle 7 day 1. The samples were taken from a phase I, first-in-human, multicenter, open-label dose-escalation trial of ivuxolimab. The trial enrolled adults with locally advanced or metastatic head and neck squamous cell, hepatocellular, melanoma or renal cell carcinoma. Before TCR sequencing, CD4+ T cells and CD8+ T cells from peripheral blood were sorted into separate populations. CDR1 and CDR2 are read off the germline V gene (reference sequence) as MNHEY and SMNVEV. Trimming accounts for 5 bases at V and 8 bases at J, while the number of junction bases matched to no gene is 6. The CDR3 goes from the cysteine to the phenylalanine over 13 residues. The CDR3 DNA has 39 bases and is translated from base 1.

The rearrangement combines TRBV27 with TRBJ1-2, with 9 bases aligning to TRBD1. The clonotype was recovered from an adult with an advanced solid tumor such as melanoma, head and neck, liver or kidney cancer. The source material was CD4+ or CD8+ T cells sorted from blood, sampled in a trial of the OX40 agonist ivuxolimab. The DNA sequence reads TGTGCCAGCAGTCAACAGGGGGCGAGGGGCTACACCTTC. Its coded protein is CASSQQGARGYTF.